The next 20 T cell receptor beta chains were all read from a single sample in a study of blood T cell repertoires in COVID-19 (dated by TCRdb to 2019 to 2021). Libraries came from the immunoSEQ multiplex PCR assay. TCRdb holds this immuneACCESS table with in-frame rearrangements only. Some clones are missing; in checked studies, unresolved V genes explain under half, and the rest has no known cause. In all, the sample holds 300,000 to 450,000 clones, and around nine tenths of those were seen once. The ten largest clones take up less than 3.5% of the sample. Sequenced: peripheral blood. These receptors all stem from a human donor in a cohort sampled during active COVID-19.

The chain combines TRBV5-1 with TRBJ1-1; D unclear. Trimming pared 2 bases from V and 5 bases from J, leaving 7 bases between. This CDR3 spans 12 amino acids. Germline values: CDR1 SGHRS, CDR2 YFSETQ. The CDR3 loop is CASSFTGTEAFF. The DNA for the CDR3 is TGCGCCAGCAGCTTCACGGGGACTGAAGCTTTCTTT.

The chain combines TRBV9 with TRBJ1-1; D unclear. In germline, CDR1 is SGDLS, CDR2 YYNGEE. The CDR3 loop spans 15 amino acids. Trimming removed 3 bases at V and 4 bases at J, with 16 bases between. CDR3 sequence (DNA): TGTGCCAGCAGCGCTACCGGGTCATTTGGCACTGAAGCTTTCTTT. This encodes CASSATGSFGTEAFF.

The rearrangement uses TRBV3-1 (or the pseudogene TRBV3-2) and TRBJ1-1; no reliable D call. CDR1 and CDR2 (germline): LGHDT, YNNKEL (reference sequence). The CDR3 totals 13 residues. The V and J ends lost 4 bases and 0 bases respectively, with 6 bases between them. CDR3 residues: CASSPTMNTEAFF. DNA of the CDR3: TGTGCCAGCAGCCCAACTATGAACACTGAAGCTTTCTTT.

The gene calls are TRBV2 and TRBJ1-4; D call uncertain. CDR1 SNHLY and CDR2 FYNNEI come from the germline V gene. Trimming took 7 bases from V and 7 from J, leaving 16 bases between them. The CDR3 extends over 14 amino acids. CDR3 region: CASNIQLQSEKLFF. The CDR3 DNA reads TGTGCCAGCAACATACAGCTCCAGAGTGAAAAACTGTTTTTT.

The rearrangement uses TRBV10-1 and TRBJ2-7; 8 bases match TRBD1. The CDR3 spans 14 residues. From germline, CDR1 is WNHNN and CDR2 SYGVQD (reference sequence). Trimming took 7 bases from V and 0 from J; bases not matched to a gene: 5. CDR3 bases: TGCGCCAGCAACAGACAGGGGTCCTCCTACGAGCAGTACTTC. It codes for CASNRQGSSYEQYF.

CDR3 residues: CASSLSGGPVNEQFF. The CDR3 nucleotides are TGTGCCAGCAGCTTGTCGGGGGGGCCGGTCAATGAGCAGTTCTTC. The chain combines TRBV7-9 with TRBJ2-1; TRBD2 agrees at 8 bases. This CDR3 has 15 amino acids. Germline loops: CDR1 SEHNR, CDR2 FQNEAQ (reference sequence). The junction had 7 bases not matched to a gene; V was cut back by 3 bases and J by 6 bases.

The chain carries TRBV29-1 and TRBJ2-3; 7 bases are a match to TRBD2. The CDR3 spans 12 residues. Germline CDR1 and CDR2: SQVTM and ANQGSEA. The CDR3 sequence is CSGGGVTDTQYF. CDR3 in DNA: TGCAGTGGGGGAGGGGTCACAGATACGCAGTATTTT.

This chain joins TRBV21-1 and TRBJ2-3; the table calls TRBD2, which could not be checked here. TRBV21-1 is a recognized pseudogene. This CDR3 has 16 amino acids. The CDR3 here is CASSPGGKGSTDTQYF. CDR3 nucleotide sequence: TGTGCCAGCAGCCCTGGGGGGAAGGGGTCCACAGATACGCAGTATTTT.

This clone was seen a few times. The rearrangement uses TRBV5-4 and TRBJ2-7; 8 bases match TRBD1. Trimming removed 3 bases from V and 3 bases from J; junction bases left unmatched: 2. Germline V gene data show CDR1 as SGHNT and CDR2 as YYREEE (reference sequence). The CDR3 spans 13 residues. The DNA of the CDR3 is TGTGCCAGCAGCTCGGACAGGGTCTACGAGCAGTACTTC. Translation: CASSSDRVYEQYF.

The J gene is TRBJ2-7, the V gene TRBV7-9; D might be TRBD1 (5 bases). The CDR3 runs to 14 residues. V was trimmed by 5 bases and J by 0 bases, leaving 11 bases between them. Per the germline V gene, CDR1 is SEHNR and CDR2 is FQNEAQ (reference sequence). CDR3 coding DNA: TGTGCCAGCAGCAGGGGTACAGCCTCCTACGAGCAGTACTTC. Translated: CASSRGTASYEQYF.

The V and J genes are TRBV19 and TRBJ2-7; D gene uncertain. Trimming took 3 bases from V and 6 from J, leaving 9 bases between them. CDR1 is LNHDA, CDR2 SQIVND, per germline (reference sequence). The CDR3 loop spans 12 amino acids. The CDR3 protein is CASSIDKGEQYF. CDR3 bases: TGTGCCAGTAGTATCGACAAAGGCGAGCAGTACTTC.

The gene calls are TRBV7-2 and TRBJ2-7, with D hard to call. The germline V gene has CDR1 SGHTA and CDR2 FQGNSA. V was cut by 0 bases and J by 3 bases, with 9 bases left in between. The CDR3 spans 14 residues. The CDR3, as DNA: TGTGCCAGCAGCTTAGCGCTCGAGCACTACGAGCAGTACTTC. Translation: CASSLALEHYEQYF.

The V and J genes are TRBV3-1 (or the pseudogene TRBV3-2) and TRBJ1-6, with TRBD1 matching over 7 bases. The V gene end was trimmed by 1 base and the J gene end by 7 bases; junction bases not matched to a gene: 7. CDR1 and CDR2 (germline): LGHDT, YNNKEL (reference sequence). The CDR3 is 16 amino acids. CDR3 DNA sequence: TGTGCCAGCAGCCAAGCGACAGGGAGTCTGAATTCACCCCTCCACTTT. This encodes CASSQATGSLNSPLHF.

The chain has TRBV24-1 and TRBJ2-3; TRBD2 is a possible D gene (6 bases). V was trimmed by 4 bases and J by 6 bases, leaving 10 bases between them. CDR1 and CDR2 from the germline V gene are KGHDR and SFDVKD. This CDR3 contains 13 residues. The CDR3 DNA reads TGTGCCACCAGTGACCCGAGCGGGGATACGCAGTATTTT. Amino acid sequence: CATSDPSGDTQYF.

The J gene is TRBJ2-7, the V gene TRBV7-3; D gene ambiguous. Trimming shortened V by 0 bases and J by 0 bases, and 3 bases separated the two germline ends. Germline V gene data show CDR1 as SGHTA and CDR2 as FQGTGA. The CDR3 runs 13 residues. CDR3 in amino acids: CASSLTSSYEQYF. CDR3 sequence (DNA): TGTGCCAGCAGCTTAACGAGCTCCTACGAGCAGTACTTC.

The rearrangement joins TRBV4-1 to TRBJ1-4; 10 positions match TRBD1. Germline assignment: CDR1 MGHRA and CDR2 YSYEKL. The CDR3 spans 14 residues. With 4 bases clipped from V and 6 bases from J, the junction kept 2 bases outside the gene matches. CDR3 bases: TGCGCCAGCAGCCGGGGACAGGGGTATGAAAAACTGTTTTTT. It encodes CASSRGQGYEKLFF.

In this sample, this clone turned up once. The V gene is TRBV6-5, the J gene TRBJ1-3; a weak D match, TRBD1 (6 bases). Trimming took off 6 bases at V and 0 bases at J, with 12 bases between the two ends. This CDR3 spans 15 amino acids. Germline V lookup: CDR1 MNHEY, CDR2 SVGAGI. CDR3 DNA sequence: TGTGCCAGCAGACGGGACAACTTCTCTGGAAACACCATATATTTT. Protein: CASRRDNFSGNTIYF.

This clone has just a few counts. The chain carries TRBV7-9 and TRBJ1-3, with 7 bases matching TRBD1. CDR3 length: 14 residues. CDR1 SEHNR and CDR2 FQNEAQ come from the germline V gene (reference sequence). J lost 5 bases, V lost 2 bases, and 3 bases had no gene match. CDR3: CASSLWDSRNTIYF. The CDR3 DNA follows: TGTGCCAGCAGCTTATGGGACAGCCGAAACACCATATATTTT.

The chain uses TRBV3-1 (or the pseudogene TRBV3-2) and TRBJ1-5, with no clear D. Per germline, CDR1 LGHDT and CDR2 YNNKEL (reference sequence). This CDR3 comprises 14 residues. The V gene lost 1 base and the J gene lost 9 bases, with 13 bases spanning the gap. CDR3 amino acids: CASSQGRGAGPQHF. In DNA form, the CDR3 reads TGTGCCAGCAGCCAAGGTCGGGGAGCAGGGCCCCAGCATTTT.

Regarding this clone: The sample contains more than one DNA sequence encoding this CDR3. CDR3 region: CASSEASSYNEQFF. The CDR3 coding sequence is TGTGCCAGCAGTGAAGCGTCGTCTTACAATGAGCAGTTCTTC. The chain recombines TRBV6-1 with TRBJ2-1; D unclear. From germline, CDR1 is MNHNS and CDR2 SASEGT. This CDR3 has 14 amino acids. V was shortened by 0 bases and J by 4 bases, with 7 bases between the two germline ends.